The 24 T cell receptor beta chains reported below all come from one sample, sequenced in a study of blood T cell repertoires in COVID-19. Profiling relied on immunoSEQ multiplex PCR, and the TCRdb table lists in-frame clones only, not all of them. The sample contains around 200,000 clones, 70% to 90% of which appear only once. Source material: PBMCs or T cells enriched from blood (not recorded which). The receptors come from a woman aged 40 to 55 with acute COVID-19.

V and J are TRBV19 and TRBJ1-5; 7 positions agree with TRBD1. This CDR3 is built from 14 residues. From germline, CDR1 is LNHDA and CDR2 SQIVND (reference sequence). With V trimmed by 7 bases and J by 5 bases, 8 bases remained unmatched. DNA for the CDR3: TGTGCCAGTAAGACCGGGACAGCTTATCAGCCCCAGCATTTT. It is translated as CASKTGTAYQPQHF.

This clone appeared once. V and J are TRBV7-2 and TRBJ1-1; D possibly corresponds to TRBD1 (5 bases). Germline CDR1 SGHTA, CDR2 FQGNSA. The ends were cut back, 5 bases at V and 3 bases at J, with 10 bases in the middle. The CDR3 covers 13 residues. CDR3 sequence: CASSQTDYTEAFF. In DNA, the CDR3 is TGTGCCAGCAGCCAGACAGATTACACTGAAGCTTTCTTT.

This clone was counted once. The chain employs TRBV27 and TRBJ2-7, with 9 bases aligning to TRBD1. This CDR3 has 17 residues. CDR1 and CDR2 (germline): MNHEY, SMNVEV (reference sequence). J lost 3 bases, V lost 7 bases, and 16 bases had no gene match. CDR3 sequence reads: CASTVRIEGQGFYEQYV. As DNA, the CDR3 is TGTGCCAGCACCGTGCGAATCGAAGGACAGGGGTTCTACGAGCAGTACGTC.

CDR3 nucleotide sequence: TGTGCCAGCAGCTCGGGACTAGCGGGGGGCACCGGGGAGCTGTTTTTT. Residues: CASSSGLAGGTGELFF. This rearrangement joins TRBV5-4 to TRBJ2-2, with 15 bases matching TRBD2. V lost 3 bases and J lost 4; bases outside the gene matches: 1. The CDR3 consists of 16 residues. Per the germline V gene, CDR1 is SGHNT and CDR2 is YYREEE (reference sequence).

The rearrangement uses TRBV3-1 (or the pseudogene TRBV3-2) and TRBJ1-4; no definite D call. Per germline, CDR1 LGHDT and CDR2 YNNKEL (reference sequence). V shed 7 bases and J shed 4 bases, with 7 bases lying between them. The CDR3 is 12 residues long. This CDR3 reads CASKHLNEKLFF. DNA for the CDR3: TGTGCCAGCAAACACCTTAATGAAAAACTGTTTTTT.

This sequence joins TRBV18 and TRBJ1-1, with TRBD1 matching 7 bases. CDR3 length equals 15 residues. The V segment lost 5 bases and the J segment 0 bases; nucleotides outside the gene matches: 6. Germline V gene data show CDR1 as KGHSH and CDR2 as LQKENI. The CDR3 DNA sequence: TGTGCCAGCTCAGAAAGACAGGGATTGAACACTGAAGCTTTCTTT. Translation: CASSERQGLNTEAFF.

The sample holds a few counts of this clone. The CDR3 DNA sequence: TGTGCCAGCAGCCCTCAGGGACGGGGGGCCTCCCAAGAGACCCAGTACTTC. Amino acids: CASSPQGRGASQETQYF. V and J are TRBV7-3 and TRBJ2-5; tentatively, D is TRBD2 (7 bases). V was pared by 5 bases and J by 1 base, with 20 bases between. Germline V gene sequence: CDR1 SGHTA, CDR2 FQGTGA. The CDR3 has 17 amino acids.

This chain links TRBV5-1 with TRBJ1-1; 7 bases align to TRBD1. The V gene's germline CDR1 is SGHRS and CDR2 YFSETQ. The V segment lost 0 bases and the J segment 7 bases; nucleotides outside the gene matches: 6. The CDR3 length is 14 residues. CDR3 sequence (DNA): TGCGCCAGCAGCTTGGTTTACAGGGGAGTTGAAGCTTTCTTT. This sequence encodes CASSLVYRGVEAFF.

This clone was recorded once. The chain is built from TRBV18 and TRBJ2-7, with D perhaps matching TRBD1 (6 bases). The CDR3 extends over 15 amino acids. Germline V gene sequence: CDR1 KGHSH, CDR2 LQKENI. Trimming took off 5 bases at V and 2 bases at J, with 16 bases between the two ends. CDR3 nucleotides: TGTGCCAGCTCAGGACGCACAGGGAGCACCTACGAGCAGTACTTC. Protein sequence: CASSGRTGSTYEQYF.

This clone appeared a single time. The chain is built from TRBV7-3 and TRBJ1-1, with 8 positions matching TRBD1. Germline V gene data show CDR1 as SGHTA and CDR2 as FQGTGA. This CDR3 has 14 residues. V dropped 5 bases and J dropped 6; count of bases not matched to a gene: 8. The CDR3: CASSPIRGRAEAFF. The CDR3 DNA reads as TGTGCCAGCAGCCCCATCAGGGGGCGCGCTGAAGCTTTCTTT.

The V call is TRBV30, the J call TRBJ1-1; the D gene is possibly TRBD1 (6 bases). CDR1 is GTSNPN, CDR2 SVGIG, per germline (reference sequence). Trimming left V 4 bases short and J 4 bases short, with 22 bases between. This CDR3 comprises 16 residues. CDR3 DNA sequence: TGTGCCTGGAAGGGGGAACGGGGAGAGACGGGCACTGAAGCTTTCTTT. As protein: CAWKGERGETGTEAFF.

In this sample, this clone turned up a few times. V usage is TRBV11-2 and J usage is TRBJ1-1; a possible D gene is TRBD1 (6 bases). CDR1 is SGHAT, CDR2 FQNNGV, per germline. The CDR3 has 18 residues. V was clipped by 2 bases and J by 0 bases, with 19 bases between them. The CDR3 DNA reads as TGTGCCAGCAGCTTACCCGGACAGCGTCGGTTCTTGAACACTGAAGCTTTCTTT. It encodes CASSLPGQRRFLNTEAFF.

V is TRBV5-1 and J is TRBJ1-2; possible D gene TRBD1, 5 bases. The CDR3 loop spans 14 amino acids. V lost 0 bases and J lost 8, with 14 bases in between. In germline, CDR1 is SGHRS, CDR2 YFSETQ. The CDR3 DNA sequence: TGCGCCAGCAGCTTGGAGGTCGGTAGGGGCGGCTACACCTTC. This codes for CASSLEVGRGGYTF.

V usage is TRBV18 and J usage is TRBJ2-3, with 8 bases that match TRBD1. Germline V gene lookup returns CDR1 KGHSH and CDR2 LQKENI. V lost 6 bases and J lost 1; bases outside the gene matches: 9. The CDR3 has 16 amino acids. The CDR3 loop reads CASSPLPGGGTDTQYF. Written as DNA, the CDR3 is TGTGCCAGCTCGCCGCTTCCAGGGGGCGGCACAGATACGCAGTATTTT. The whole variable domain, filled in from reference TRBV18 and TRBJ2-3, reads NAGVMQNPRHLVRRRGQEARLRCSPMKGHSHVYWYRQLPEEGLKFMVYLQKENIIDESGMPKERFSAEFPKEGPSILRIQQVVRGDSAAYFCASSPLPGGGTDTQYFGPGTRLTVL.

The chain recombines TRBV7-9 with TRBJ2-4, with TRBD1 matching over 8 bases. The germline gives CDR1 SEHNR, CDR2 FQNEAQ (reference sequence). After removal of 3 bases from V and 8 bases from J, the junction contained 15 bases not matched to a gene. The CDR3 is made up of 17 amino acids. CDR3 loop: CASSFPTGQGARDIQYF. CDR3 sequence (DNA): TGTGCCAGCAGCTTTCCCACGGGGCAGGGGGCTCGGGACATTCAGTACTTC.

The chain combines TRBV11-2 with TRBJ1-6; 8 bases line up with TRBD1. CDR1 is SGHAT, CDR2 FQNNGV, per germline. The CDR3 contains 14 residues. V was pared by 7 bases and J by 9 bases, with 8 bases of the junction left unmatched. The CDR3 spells CASTGQGLGSPLHF. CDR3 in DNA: TGTGCCAGCACCGGACAGGGCTTAGGTTCACCCCTCCACTTT.

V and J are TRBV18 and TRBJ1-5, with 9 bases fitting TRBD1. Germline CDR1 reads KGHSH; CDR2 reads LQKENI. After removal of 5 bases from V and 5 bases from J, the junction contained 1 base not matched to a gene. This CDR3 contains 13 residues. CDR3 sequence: CASSRTGDQPQHF. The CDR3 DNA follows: TGTGCCAGCTCAAGGACAGGGGATCAGCCCCAGCATTTT. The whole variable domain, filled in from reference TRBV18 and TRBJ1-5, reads NAGVMQNPRHLVRRRGQEARLRCSPMKGHSHVYWYRQLPEEGLKFMVYLQKENIIDESGMPKERFSAEFPKEGPSILRIQQVVRGDSAAYFCASSRTGDQPQHFGDGTRLSIL.

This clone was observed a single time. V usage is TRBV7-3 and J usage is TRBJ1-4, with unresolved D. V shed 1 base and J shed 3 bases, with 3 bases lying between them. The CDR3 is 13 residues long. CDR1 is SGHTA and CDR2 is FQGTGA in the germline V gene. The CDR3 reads CASSLNSNEKLFF. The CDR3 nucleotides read TGTGCCAGCAGCTTAAACTCTAATGAAAAACTGTTTTTT.

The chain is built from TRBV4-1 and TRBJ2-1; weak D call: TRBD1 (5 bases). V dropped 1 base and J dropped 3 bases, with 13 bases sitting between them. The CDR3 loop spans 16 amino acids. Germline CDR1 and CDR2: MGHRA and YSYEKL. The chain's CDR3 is CASSQGVQGDYNEQFF. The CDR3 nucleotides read TGCGCCAGCAGCCAAGGTGTGCAGGGCGACTACAATGAGCAGTTCTTC.

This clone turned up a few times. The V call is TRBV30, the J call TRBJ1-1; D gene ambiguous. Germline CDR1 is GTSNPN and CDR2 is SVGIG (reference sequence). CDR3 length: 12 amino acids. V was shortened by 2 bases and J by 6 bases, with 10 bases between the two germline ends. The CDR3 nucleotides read TGTGCCTGGAGTCTCGGCAGGCCTGAAGCTTTCTTT. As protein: CAWSLGRPEAFF.

CDR3 amino acids: CASSFSGIGNYGYTF. Here the CDR3 DNA reads TGTGCCAGCAGCTTTTCGGGTATTGGGAACTATGGCTACACCTTC. This chain connects TRBV7-2 to TRBJ1-2; D is unclear. CDR1 and CDR2 from the germline V gene are SGHTA and FQGNSA. Trimming pared 3 bases from V and 2 bases from J, leaving 13 bases between. This CDR3 has 15 residues.

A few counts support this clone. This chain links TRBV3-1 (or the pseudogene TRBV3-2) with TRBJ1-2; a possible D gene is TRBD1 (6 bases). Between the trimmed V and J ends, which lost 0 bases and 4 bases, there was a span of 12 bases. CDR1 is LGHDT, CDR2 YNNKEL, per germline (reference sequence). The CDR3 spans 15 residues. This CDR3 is CASSQEGGGPYGYTF. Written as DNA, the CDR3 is TGTGCCAGCAGCCAAGAAGGGGGGGGGCCCTATGGCTACACCTTC.

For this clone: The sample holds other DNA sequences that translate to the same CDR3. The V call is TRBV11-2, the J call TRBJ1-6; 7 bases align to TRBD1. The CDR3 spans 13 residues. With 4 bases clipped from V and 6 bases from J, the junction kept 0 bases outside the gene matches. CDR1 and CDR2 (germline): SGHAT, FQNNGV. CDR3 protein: CASSWDSNSPLHF. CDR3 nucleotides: TGTGCCAGCAGCTGGGACAGTAATTCACCCCTCCACTTT.

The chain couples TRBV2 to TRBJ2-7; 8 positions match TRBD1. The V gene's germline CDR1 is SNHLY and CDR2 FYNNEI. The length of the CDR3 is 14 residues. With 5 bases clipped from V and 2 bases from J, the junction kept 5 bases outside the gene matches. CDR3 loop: CASSKKTGAYEQYV. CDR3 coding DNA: TGTGCCAGCAGTAAAAAGACAGGGGCCTACGAGCAGTACGTC.